The rows below give T cell receptor beta chains drawn from one sample of a study of shared clonotypes between healthy human individuals. Sequencing used immunoSEQ multiplex PCR; TCRdb keeps in-frame clones, though not all of them. There are millions of clones in the sample; 95% occur only once, and under 0.15% lies in the top ten. Sequenced sample: naive CD4+ T cells sorted from blood. These receptors originate from a man younger than 35 in good health. CDR3s include the opening cysteine and the closing phenylalanine or tryptophan. D genes are given only for firm matches. The listing skips clone size in some rows; elsewhere it reads once, few, many or a size class.

D gene: TRBD1; V gene: TRBV9; clone size: .; J gene: TRBJ1-1; CDR3 DNA: TGTGCCAGCAGCGTAGAGGGGGCGAACACTGAAGCTTTCTTT; CDR3 protein: CASSVEGANTEAFF
D gene: .; V gene: TRBV28; clone size: .; J gene: TRBJ1-1; CDR3 DNA: TGTGCCAGCAGCTCCCTCACTGAAGCTTTCTTT; CDR3 protein: CASSSLTEAFF
D gene: TRBD1; V gene: TRBV30; clone size: .; J gene: TRBJ2-7; CDR3 DNA: TGTGCCCAAGACGGAAGTTGCACAGGGGGATACGAGCAGTACTTC; CDR3 protein: CAQDGSCTGGYEQYF
D gene: .; V gene: TRBV6-5; clone size: .; J gene: TRBJ1-5; CDR3 DNA: TGTGCCAGTGGACGGTATAGCAATCAGCCCCAGCATTTT; CDR3 protein: CASGRYSNQPQHF
D gene: TRBD2; V gene: TRBV10-1; clone size: .; J gene: TRBJ2-1; CDR3 DNA: TGCGCCAGCAGTCCGAGCGGGAGTGCCTACAATGAGCAGTTCTTC; CDR3 protein: CASSPSGSAYNEQFF
D gene: .; V gene: TRBV4-3; clone size: once; J gene: TRBJ2-3; CDR3 DNA: TGCGCCAGCAGCCAAGAGGGGAGGACCACAGATACGCAGTATTTT; CDR3 protein: CASSQEGRTTDTQYF
D gene: .; V gene: TRBV2; clone size: .; J gene: TRBJ2-5; CDR3 DNA: TGTGCCAGCAGGGTGTCTCTGACGGAGACCCAGTACTTC; CDR3 protein: CASRVSLTETQYF
D gene: .; V gene: TRBV30; clone size: .; J gene: TRBJ2-2; CDR3 DNA: TGTGCCTGGAGCTCCGGGACGATCACCGGGGAGCTGTTTTTT; CDR3 protein: CAWSSGTITGELFF
D gene: TRBD1; V gene: TRBV18; clone size: .; J gene: TRBJ2-1; CDR3 DNA: TGTGCCAGCTCAACGACAGGGGATGAGCAGTTCTTC; CDR3 protein: CASSTTGDEQFF
D gene: .; V gene: TRBV30; clone size: .; J gene: TRBJ1-5; CDR3 DNA: TGTGCCTGGAGTGTCAGCGGACTCAATCAGCCCCAGCATTTT; CDR3 protein: CAWSVSGLNQPQHF
D gene: TRBD2; V gene: TRBV4-1; clone size: .; J gene: TRBJ2-3; CDR3 DNA: TGCGCCAGCAGCCCGTCGACTAGCGGGGGGATGGGAGATACGCAGTATTTT; CDR3 protein: CASSPSTSGGMGDTQYF
D gene: .; V gene: TRBV5-1; clone size: .; J gene: TRBJ1-1; CDR3 DNA: TGCGCCAGCAGCGCGGCACAGGGCGGGAACACTGAAGCTTTCTTT; CDR3 protein: CASSAAQGGNTEAFF
D gene: .; V gene: TRBV6-1; clone size: many; J gene: TRBJ1-1; CDR3 DNA: TGTGCCAGCAGTGAATGGGCAGCGAACACTGAAGCTTTCTTT; CDR3 protein: CASSEWAANTEAFF
D gene: TRBD1; V gene: TRBV6-1; clone size: .; J gene: TRBJ1-4; CDR3 DNA: TGTGCCAGCAGGATAGACAGGGCAACTAATGAAAAACTGTTTTTT; CDR3 protein: CASRIDRATNEKLFF
D gene: .; V gene: TRBV30; clone size: .; J gene: TRBJ1-2; CDR3 DNA: TGTGCCTGGAGTGTACGGATGGGGGGCGAGGGCTATGGCTACACCTTC; CDR3 protein: CAWSVRMGGEGYGYTF
D gene: .; V gene: TRBV4-1; clone size: .; J gene: TRBJ1-1; CDR3 DNA: TGCGCCAGCAGCCAAGTCCGGGGACAGAACACTGAAGCTTTCTTT; CDR3 protein: CASSQVRGQNTEAFF
D gene: TRBD1; V gene: TRBV5-1; clone size: .; J gene: TRBJ1-2; CDR3 DNA: TGCGCCAGCAGCTTGGACAGGGGCGACTATGGCTACACCTTC; CDR3 protein: CASSLDRGDYGYTF